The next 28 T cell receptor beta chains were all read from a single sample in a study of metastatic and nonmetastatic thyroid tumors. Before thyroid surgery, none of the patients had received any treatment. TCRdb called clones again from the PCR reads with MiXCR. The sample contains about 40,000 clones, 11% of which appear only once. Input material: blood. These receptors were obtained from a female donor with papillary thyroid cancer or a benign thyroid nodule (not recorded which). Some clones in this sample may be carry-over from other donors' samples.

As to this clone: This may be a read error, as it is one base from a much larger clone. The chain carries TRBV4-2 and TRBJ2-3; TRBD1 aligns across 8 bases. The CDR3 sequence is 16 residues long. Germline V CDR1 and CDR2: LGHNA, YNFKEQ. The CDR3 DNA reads TGTGCCAACAGCCCGGGACAGGTGCATAGCACAGATACGCAGTATTTT. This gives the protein CANSPGQVHSTDTQYF.

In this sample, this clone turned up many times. Here the CDR3 reads CASSSAGGFLEQYF. The CDR3 region has the DNA TGTGCCAGCAGCTCAGCGGGAGGGTTTTTAGAGCAGTACTTC. The V and J genes are TRBV5-4 and TRBJ2-7; the match to TRBD2 covers 10 bases. Losses at the gene ends were 3 bases for V and 7 bases for J; bases not matched to a gene: 7. This CDR3 has 14 amino acids. Germline V CDR1 and CDR2: SGHNT, YYREEE (reference sequence). The full variable domain, completed using reference TRBV5-4 and TRBJ2-7, is ETGVTQSPTHLIKTRGQQVTLRCSSQSGHNTVSWYQQALGQGPQFIFQYYREEENGRGNFPPRFSGLQFPNYSSELNVNALELDDSALYLCASSSAGGFLEQYFGPGTRLTVT.

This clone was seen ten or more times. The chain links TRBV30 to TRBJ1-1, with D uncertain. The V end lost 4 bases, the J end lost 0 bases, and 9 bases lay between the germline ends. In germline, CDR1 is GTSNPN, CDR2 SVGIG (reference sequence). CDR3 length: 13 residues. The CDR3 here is CAWTVGVNTEAFF. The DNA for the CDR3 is TGTGCCTGGACTGTTGGGGTGAACACTGAAGCTTTCTTT.

The CDR3 protein is CASSARDRGRPNTF. The DNA of the CDR3 is TGTGCCAGCAGCGCCCGGGACAGGGGGCGACCGAACACCTTC. The rearrangement links TRBV7-2 to TRBJ1-2, with 12 nucleotides matching TRBD1. V dropped 5 bases and J dropped 12; count of bases not matched to a gene: 10. The CDR3 is made up of 14 amino acids. Germline CDR1 is SGHTA and CDR2 is FQGNSA.

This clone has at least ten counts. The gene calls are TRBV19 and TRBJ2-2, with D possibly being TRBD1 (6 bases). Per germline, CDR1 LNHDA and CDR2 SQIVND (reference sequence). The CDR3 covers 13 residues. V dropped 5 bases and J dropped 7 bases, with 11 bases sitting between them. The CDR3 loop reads CASSAGAGGELFF. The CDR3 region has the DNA TGTGCCAGTAGTGCAGGGGCGGGCGGGGAGCTGTTTTTT.

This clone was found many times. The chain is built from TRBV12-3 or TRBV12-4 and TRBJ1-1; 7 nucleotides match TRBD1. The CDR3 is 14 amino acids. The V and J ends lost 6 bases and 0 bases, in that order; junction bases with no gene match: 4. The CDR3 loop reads CASRNRGMNTEAFF. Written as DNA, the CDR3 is TGTGCCAGCAGGAACAGGGGTATGAACACTGAAGCTTTCTTT.

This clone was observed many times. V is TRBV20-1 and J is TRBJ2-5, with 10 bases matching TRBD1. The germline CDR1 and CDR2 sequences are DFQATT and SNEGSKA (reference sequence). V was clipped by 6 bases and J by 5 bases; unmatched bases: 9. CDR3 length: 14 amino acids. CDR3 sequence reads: CSATRQGAWETQYF. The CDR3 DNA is TGCAGTGCCACAAGACAGGGGGCATGGGAGACCCAGTACTTC.

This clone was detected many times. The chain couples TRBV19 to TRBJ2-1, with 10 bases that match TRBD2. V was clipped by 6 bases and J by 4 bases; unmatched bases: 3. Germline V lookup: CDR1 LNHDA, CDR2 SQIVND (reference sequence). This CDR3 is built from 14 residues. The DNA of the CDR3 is TGTGCCAGTAGGTTAGCGGGAGGATACAATGAGCAGTTCTTC. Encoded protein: CASRLAGGYNEQFF.

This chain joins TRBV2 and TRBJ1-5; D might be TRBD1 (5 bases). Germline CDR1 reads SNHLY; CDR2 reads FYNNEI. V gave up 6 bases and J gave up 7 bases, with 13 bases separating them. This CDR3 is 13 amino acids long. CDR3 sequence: CASRGNQGQPQHF. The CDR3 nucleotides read TGTGCCAGCAGGGGTAACCAGGGACAGCCCCAGCATTTT.

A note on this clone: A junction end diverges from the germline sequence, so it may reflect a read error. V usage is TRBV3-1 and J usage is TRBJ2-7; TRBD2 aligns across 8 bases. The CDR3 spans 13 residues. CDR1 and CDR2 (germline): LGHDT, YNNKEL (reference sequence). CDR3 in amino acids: CASSPSAGDEQYF. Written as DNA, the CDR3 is TGTGCCAGCAGCCCCTCAGCGGGAGACGAACAGTACTTC.

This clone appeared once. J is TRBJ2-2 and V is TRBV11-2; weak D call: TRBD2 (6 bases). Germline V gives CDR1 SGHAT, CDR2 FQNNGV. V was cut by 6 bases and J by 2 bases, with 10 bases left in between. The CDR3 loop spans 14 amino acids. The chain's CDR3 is CASRGRINTGELFF. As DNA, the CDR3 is TGTGCCAGCAGAGGGAGGATTAACACCGGGGAGCTGTTTTTT. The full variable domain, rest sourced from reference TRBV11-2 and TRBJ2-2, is EAGVAQSPRYKIIEKRQSVAFWCNPISGHATLYWYQQILGQGPKLLIQFQNNGVVDDSQLPKDRFSAERLKGVDSTLKIQPAKLEDSAVYLCASRGRINTGELFFGEGSRLTVL.

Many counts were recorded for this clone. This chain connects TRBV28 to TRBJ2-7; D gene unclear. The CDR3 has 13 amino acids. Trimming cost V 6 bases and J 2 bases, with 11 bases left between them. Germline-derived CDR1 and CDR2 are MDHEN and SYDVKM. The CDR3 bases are TGTGCCAGCAGCAAAAACGGGCCCTACGAGCAGTACTTC. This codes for CASSKNGPYEQYF.

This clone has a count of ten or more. CDR3 nucleotides: TGTGCCAGCAGCCCCCCGGGACAGCAAGAGACCCAGTACTTC. Translated: CASSPPGQQETQYF. V is TRBV7-2 and J is TRBJ2-5; 7 bases align to TRBD1. V gave up 5 bases and J gave up 2 bases; unmatched junction bases: 5. The germline V gene has CDR1 SGHTA and CDR2 FQGNSA. The CDR3 sequence is 14 residues long.

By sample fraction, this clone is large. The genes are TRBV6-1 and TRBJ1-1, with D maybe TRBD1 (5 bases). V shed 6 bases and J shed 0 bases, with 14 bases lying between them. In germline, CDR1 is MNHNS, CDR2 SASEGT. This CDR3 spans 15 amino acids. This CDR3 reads CASSPHGTVNTEAFF. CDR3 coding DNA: TGTGCCAGCAGCCCCCACGGGACGGTGAACACTGAAGCTTTCTTT.

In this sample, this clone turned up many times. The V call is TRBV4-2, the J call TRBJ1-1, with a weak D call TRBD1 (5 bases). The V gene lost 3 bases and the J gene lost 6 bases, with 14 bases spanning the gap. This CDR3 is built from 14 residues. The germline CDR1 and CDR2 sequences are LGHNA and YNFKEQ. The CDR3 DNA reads TGTGCCAGCAGCCATAGCAGGGTAGTCCCTGAAGCTTTCTTT. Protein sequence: CASSHSRVVPEAFF.

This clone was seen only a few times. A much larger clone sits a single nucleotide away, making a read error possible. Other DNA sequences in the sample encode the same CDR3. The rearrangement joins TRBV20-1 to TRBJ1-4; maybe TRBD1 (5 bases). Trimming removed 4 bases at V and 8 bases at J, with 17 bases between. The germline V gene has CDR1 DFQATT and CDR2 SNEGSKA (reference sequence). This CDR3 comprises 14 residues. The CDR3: CSATRHRLGEKLFF. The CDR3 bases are TGCAGTGCTACGCGGCACAGGTTGGGCGAAAAACTGTTTTTT.

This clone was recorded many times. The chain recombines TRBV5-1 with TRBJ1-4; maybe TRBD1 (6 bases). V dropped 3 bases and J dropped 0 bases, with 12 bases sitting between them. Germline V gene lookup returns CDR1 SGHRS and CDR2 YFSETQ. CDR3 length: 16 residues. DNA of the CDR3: TGCGCCAGCAGCTACGCAGGGGCAACAACTAATGAAAAACTGTTTTTT. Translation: CASSYAGATTNEKLFF.

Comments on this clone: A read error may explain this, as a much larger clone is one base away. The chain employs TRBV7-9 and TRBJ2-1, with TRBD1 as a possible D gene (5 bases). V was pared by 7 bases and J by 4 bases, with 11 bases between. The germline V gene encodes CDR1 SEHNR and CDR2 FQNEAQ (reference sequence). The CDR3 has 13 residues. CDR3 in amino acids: CASIRDSYNEQFF. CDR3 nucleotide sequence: TGTGCCAGCATCCGAGACAGTTACAATGAGCAGTTCTTC.

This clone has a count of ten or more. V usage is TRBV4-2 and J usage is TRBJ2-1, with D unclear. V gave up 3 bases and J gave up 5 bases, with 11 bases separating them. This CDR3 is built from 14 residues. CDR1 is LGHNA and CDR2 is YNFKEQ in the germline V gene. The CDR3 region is CASSQQDMNNEQFF. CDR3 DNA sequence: TGTGCCAGCAGCCAGCAGGATATGAACAATGAGCAGTTCTTC.

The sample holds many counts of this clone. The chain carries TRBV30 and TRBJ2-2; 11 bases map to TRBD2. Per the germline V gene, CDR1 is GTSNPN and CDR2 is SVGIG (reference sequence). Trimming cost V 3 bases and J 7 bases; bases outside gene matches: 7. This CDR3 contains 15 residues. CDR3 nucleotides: TGTGCCTGGAGGACTAGCGGGACCCGAAGCGGGGAGCTGTTTTTT. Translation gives CAWRTSGTRSGELFF.

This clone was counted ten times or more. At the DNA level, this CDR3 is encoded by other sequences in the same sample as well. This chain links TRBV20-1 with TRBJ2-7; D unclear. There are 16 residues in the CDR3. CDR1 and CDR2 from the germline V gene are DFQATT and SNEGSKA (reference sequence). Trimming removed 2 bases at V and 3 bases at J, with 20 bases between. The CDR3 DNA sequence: TGCAGTGCTAGATCCTTTTCTAGGTTAGGTGTCTACGAGCAGTACTTC. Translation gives CSARSFSRLGVYEQYF.

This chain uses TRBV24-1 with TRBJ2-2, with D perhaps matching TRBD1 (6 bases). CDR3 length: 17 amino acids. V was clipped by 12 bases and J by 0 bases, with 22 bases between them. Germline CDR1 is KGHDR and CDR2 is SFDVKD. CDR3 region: CAPKMRWTASNTGELFF. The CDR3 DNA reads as TGTGCCCCCAAGATGCGGTGGACAGCTTCGAACACCGGGGAGCTGTTTTTT.

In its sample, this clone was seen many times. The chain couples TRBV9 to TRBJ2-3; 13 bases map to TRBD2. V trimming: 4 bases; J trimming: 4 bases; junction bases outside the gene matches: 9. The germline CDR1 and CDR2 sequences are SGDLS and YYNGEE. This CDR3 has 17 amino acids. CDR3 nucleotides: TGTGCCAGCAGCAAACGGACTAGCGGGAGAAGCGCAGATACGCAGTATTTT. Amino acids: CASSKRTSGRSADTQYF.

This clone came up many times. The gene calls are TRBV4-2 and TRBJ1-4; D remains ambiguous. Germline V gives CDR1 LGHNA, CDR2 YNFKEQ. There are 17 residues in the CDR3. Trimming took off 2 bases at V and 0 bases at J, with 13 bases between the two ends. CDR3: CASSQPWALATNEKLFF. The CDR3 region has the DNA TGTGCCAGCAGCCAACCCTGGGCCCTTGCAACTAATGAAAAACTGTTTTTT.

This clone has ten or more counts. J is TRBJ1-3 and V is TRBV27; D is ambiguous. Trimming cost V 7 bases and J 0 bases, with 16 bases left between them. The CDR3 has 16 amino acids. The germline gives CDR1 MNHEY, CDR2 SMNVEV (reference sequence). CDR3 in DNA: TGTGCCAGCAAGGAGAGGGCCTTTAACTCTGGAAACACCATATATTTT. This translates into CASKERAFNSGNTIYF.

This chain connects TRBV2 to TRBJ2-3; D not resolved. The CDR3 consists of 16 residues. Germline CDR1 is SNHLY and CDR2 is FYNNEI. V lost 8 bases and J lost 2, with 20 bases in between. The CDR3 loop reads CASRSVFHYPTDTQYF. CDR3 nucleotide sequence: TGTGCCAGCCGCTCAGTATTCCACTATCCCACAGATACGCAGTATTTT. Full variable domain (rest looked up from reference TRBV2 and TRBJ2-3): EPEVTQTPSHQVTQMGQEVILRCVPISNHLYFYWYRQILGQKVEFLVSFYNNEISEKSEIFDDQFSVERPDGSNFTLKIRSTKLEDSAMYFCASRSVFHYPTDTQYFGPGTRLTVL.

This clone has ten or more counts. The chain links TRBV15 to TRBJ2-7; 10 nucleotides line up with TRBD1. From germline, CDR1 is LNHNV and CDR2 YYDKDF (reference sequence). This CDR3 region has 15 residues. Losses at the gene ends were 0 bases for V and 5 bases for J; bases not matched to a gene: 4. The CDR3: CATSRDMGQGNEQYF. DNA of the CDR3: TGTGCCACCAGCAGAGATATGGGACAGGGGAACGAGCAGTACTTC. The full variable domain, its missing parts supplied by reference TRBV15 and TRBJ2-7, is DAMVIQNPRYQVTQFGKPVTLSCSQTLNHNVMYWYQQKSSQAPKLLFHYYDKDFNNEADTPDNFQSRRPNTSFCFLDIRSPGLGDTAMYLCATSRDMGQGNEQYFGPGTRLTVT.

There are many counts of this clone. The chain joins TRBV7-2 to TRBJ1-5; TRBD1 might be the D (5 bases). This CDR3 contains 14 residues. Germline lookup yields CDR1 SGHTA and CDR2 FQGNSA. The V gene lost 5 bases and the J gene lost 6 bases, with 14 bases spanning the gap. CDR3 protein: CASSPTTRGQPQHF. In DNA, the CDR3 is TGTGCCAGCAGCCCAACAACGAGGGGTCAGCCCCAGCATTTT.